The 10 T cell receptor beta chains below were found in one sample sequenced in a study of T cell repertoires in cytomegalovirus infection. TCRdb ran MiXCR on the reads and lists one entry per CDR3 protein. This sample has 630,000 or so distinct CDR3 sequences, with roughly 24% found just once. The sequencing sample was made of CD8+ T cells from PBMCs. The receptors were sampled from a human donor in good health (CMV status not recorded). Some clones in this sample may be carry-over from other donors' samples.

The V gene is TRBV6-6, the J gene TRBJ2-1; tentatively, D is TRBD2 (7 bases). The V gene lost 8 bases and the J gene lost 15 bases, with 17 bases spanning the gap. The CDR3 is made up of 11 amino acids. Germline CDR1 MNHNY, CDR2 SVGAGI (reference sequence). As DNA, the CDR3 is TGTGCCAGCCGGGGGGCCCGTCGGGTGTTCTTC. Protein product: CASRGARRVFF.

This clonotype was seen a few times. The chain combines TRBV7-9 with TRBJ2-5; no clear D. The V gene's germline CDR1 is SEHNR and CDR2 FQNEAQ (reference sequence). The CDR3 extends over 13 amino acids. The germline V and J ends were trimmed by 5 bases and 10 bases, with 17 bases remaining between them. Here the CDR3 reads CASSPPSWDGQYF. In DNA form, the CDR3 reads TGTGCCAGCAGCCCCCCTTCCTGGGATGGCCAGTACTTC. Variable domain in full (rest from reference TRBV7-9 and TRBJ2-5): DTGVSQNPRHKITKRGQNVTFRCDPISEHNRLYWYRQTLGQGPEFLTYFQNEAQLEKSRLLSDRFSAERPKGSFSTLEIQRTEQGDSAMYLCASSPPSWDGQYFGPGTRLLVL.

This clonotype was observed at least ten times. J is TRBJ2-1 and V is TRBV7-9, with 9 bases identical to TRBD2. Unmatched junction bases numbered 14, after V lost 3 bases and J lost 2 bases. Looked up from germline, CDR1 is SEHNR and CDR2 is FQNEAQ (reference sequence). This CDR3 spans 19 amino acids. CDR3 in amino acids: CASSLITSGWGSTYNEQFF. The CDR3 DNA follows: TGTGCCAGCAGCTTGATCACTAGCGGGTGGGGATCCACCTACAATGAGCAGTTCTTC.

This clonotype was recorded only once. The chain joins TRBV12-3 or TRBV12-4 to TRBJ2-1; 7 bases align to TRBD1. The trim removed 0 bases at V and 3 bases at J, leaving 2 bases unmatched. This CDR3 has 15 residues. The CDR3 region is CASSLAGQIYNEQFF. In DNA, the CDR3 is TGTGCCAGCAGTTTAGCGGGACAGATCTACAATGAGCAGTTCTTC.

The chain recombines TRBV28 with TRBJ2-1; 10 nucleotides agree with TRBD2. This CDR3 contains 16 residues. Germline lookup yields CDR1 MDHEN and CDR2 SYDVKM. With V trimmed by 2 bases and J by 7 bases, 8 bases remained unmatched. The CDR3: CASSLEVSGGENEQFF. The DNA of the CDR3 is TGTGCCAGCAGTTTAGAAGTCAGCGGGGGGGAAAATGAGCAGTTCTTC.

Many counts were recorded for this clonotype. The chain is built from TRBV7-9 and TRBJ1-5; no reliable D call. Germline V lookup: CDR1 SEHNR, CDR2 FQNEAQ (reference sequence). The CDR3 has 14 amino acids. The ends were cut back, 5 bases at V and 3 bases at J, with 11 bases in the middle. CDR3: CASSTGGNNQPQHF. CDR3 DNA sequence: TGTGCCAGCAGCACTGGAGGAAACAATCAGCCCCAGCATTTT.

This clonotype has at least ten counts. This chain connects TRBV7-8 to TRBJ2-2, with TRBD1 matching 11 bases. Germline V gene lookup returns CDR1 SGHVS and CDR2 FQNEAQ. Unmatched junction bases numbered 7, after V lost 4 bases and J lost 0 bases. This CDR3 has 18 amino acids. The CDR3 DNA sequence: TGTGCCAGCAGCTACCCCGGGACAGGGGGGGCGAACACCGGGGAGCTGTTTTTT. This encodes CASSYPGTGGANTGELFF.

This clonotype was found many times. The rearrangement joins TRBV4-1 to TRBJ1-1; D may be TRBD1 (5 bases). This CDR3 is 15 amino acids long. Germline values: CDR1 MGHRA, CDR2 YSYEKL. V shed 1 base and J shed 0 bases, with 9 bases lying between them. This CDR3 is CASSQVAGLNTEAFF. The CDR3 nucleotides are TGCGCCAGCAGCCAAGTTGCAGGGTTGAACACTGAAGCTTTCTTT.

This chain uses TRBV15 with TRBJ1-4, with 11 bases matching TRBD1. V dropped 5 bases and J dropped 7; count of bases not matched to a gene: 6. Germline V lookup: CDR1 LNHNV, CDR2 YYDKDF (reference sequence). This CDR3 is built from 15 residues. DNA of the CDR3: TGTGCCACCAGCGCTCCGGGACAGGGGGTTGAAAAACTGTTTTTT. Amino acid sequence: CATSAPGQGVEKLFF.

This clonotype was picked up many times. V is TRBV7-3 and J is TRBJ2-2; D is perhaps TRBD1 or TRBD2 (5 bases each). The CDR3 spans 14 residues. CDR1 is SGHTA, CDR2 FQGTGA, per germline. Trimming removed 4 bases from V and 4 bases from J, with 10 bases in between. In DNA, the CDR3 is TGTGCCAGCAGCTCGGGACCCCCCACCGGGGAGCTGTTTTTT. Amino acids: CASSSGPPTGELFF.